This is a list of T cell receptor beta chains from one sample in a study of T cell repertoires and HLA-DP antigens. No antigen has been assigned to these receptors. Sequencing was performed with immunoSEQ multiplex PCR; in TCRdb, only in-frame clones are kept and a portion is missing. This table holds approximately 100,000 clones, roughly nine tenths found once. The sample taken for sequencing was CD4+ T cells from PBMCs. The receptors originated from a man between 45 and 60 years old in good health and CMV-seronegative. The conserved cysteine and the conserved F or W are not part of the CDR3 here.

>TRBV6-5|TRBJ1-1
ASSYEGGFVF
>TRBV6-6|TRBJ2-7
ASSSTGTGKEQY
>TRBV30|TRBJ1-1
AWSSSLGVAF
>TRBV25-1|TRBJ2-4
ASSEVGLNIQY
>TRBV7-9|TRBJ2-3
ASSPAGTENTDTQY
>TRBV4-1|TRBJ2-3
ASSQESRDTQY
>TRBV7-2|TRBJ1-1
ASSPEGRRMNTEAF
>TRBV11-3|TRBJ2-1
ASSSGDSSYNEQF
>TRBV18|TRBJ1-1
ASSPGQGAEAF
>TRBV19|TRBJ2-5
ASSQGRAGTQY
>TRBV10-1|TRBJ1-1
ASSESRGASEAF
>TRBV14|TRBJ2-3
ASSQDWARSDTQY
>TRBV6-1|TRBJ2-3
ASSEVFLNTDTQY
>TRBV2|TRBJ2-7
ASTGDEQY
>TRBV27|TRBJ2-5
ASRTTGPSAQY
>TRBV4-3|TRBJ1-2
ASSPEGARGYT
>TRBV29-1|TRBJ2-1
SAIGGTSGRPGYNEQF
>TRBV18|TRBJ1-5
ASSNGMDQPQH
>TRBV28|TRBJ2-3
ASRGTGTGEDTQY
>TRBV11-1|TRBJ1-2
ASSLSGGSNGYT
>TRBV2|TRBJ2-3
ASSERGGTDTQY
>TRBV7-6|TRBJ1-2
ASSLAPSRESGYT
>TRBV2|TRBJ1-1
ASTDRENTEAF
>TRBV6-5|TRBJ1-5
ASSLGQVNQPQH
>TRBV2|TRBJ1-5
ASSEALQATGPQH
>TRBV6-6|TRBJ1-5
ASSPGQGGNQPQH
>TRBV9|TRBJ2-1
ASSVSPFSGLNNEQF
>TRBV19|TRBJ2-5
ARADFETQY
>TRBV2|TRBJ1-2
ASRRTGDDGYT
>TRBV7-9|TRBJ1-1
ASSQKSTGNTEAF
>TRBV5-1|TRBJ2-3
ASSAGTALPDTQY
>TRBV7-9|TRBJ1-1
ASSVTFKRGTEAF
>TRBV7-2|TRBJ2-1
ASSPSRSGRSYEQF
>TRBV9|TRBJ2-1
ASSSSGRYNEQF
>TRBV7-9|TRBJ2-5
ASSLFAGVGETQY
>TRBV25-1|TRBJ1-1
ASSPRGNTEAF
>TRBV27|TRBJ1-1
ASKGQGDTEAF
>TRBV18|TRBJ2-1
ASSHQGHAGNEQF
>TRBV7-2|TRBJ1-2
ASSPQDKLLYGYT